The 22 T cell receptor beta chains presented below share a single source sample, sequenced in a study of metastatic and nonmetastatic thyroid tumors (dated by TCRdb to the early 2020s). The library was obtained by PCR. Instrument on record: Illumina HiSeq 4000. In-frame beta chains were kept once TCRdb had trimmed the public reads at Q25 with fastp and called clones with MiXCR. The sample data list approximately 44,000 clones, and roughly 27% of these were observed just once. The ten top clones hold about a tenth of the sample. Before undergoing thyroid surgery, none of the patients had been given any kind of treatment. Sequencing used blood. The receptors here all came from a male donor with papillary thyroid cancer or a benign thyroid nodule (not recorded which). Some clones in this sample may be carry-over from other donors' samples.

This clone was observed at least ten times. The chain combines TRBV27 with TRBJ2-2; TRBD2 matches at 7 bases. CDR3 size: 15 residues. Germline lookup yields CDR1 MNHEY and CDR2 SMNVEV (reference sequence). Losses at the gene ends were 5 bases for V and 3 bases for J; bases not matched to a gene: 6. The DNA for the CDR3 is TGTGCCAGCAGTACCCCAAGCGGGGACACCGGGGAGCTGTTTTTT. This codes for CASSTPSGDTGELFF.

This clone has only a few counts. The junction and the germline gene differ at one end; a read error may be behind it. V is TRBV28 and J is TRBJ1-5, with D unresolved. The germline V gene encodes CDR1 MDHEN and CDR2 SYDVKM. The CDR3 sequence is 11 residues long. The CDR3 DNA is TGTGCCAGCGGCAGGTATCAGCCCCAGCGTTTT. Amino acid sequence: CASGRYQPQRF.

This clone was seen only once. A read error may be the cause here, since a much bigger clone is one base away. The same CDR3 arises from other DNA sequences in this sample as well. The rearrangement links TRBV7-9 to TRBJ2-5; D is uncertain. The CDR3 is made up of 13 amino acids. V gave up 0 bases and J gave up 6 bases, with 8 bases separating them. Per the germline V gene, CDR1 is SEHNR and CDR2 is FQNEAQ (reference sequence). The CDR3 here is CASSLAVGKTQYF. In nucleotides, the CDR3 is TGTGCCAGCAGCTTAGCAGTCGGTAAGACCCAGTACTTC.

V usage is TRBV20-1 and J usage is TRBJ2-1; tentatively, D is TRBD2 (7 bases). Germline V gives CDR1 DFQATT, CDR2 SNEGSKA (reference sequence). V was pared by 1 base and J by 8 bases, with 18 bases between. The CDR3 sequence is 15 residues long. CDR3 protein: CSARGQGTTRDEQFF. In DNA form, the CDR3 reads TGCAGTGCTAGAGGCCAGGGGACTACAAGGGATGAGCAGTTCTTC.

This clone is labeled medium-sized. The V gene is TRBV6-4, the J gene TRBJ2-1; no firm D call. The ends were cut back, 0 bases at V and 9 bases at J, with 15 bases in the middle. Germline values: CDR1 MRHNA, CDR2 SNTAGT. The CDR3 length is 15 residues. The chain's CDR3 is CASSDSILAGGEQFF. The CDR3 coding sequence is TGTGCCAGCAGTGACTCGATTTTAGCCGGCGGTGAGCAGTTCTTC.

Concerning this clone itself: Germline and junction disagree at one end, which may indicate a read error. V and J are TRBV15 and TRBJ1-1; D not certain. Per germline, CDR1 LNHNV and CDR2 YYDKDF (reference sequence). The CDR3 loop spans 14 amino acids. The CDR3 loop reads CSTSREAENTEAFF. CDR3 nucleotide sequence: TGTTCCACCAGCAGAGAGGCGGAGAACACTGAAGCATTCTTT.

This clone was seen more than once but under ten times. V usage is TRBV10-3 and J usage is TRBJ1-3; D is possibly TRBD1 (6 bases). Trimming stripped 9 bases from V and 4 bases from J, with 19 bases between. Germline loops: CDR1 ENHRY, CDR2 SYGVKD. This CDR3 spans 15 amino acids. CDR3 bases: TGTGCCATGTCAGGCGGGGCAGGGGAAGGAAACACCATATATTTT. The encoded protein is CAMSGGAGEGNTIYF.

This clone was observed a handful of times. The rearrangement joins TRBV28 to TRBJ2-1, with 10 bases lining up with TRBD2. J lost 2 bases, V lost 8 bases, and 9 bases had no gene match. The CDR3 length is 16 residues. In germline, CDR1 is MDHEN, CDR2 SYDVKM. The CDR3 coding sequence is TGTGCCAGCGGAAAACTAGCGGGAAGCACCTACAATGAGCAGTTCTTC. This gives the protein CASGKLAGSTYNEQFF.

This clone showed up many times. This chain joins TRBV28 and TRBJ1-5; 7 bases match TRBD1. V was clipped by 5 bases and J by 2 bases; unmatched bases: 3. Germline V gives CDR1 MDHEN, CDR2 SYDVKM. This CDR3 is 14 amino acids long. The CDR3 reads CASSITGGNQPQHF. The CDR3 DNA reads TGTGCCAGCAGTATTACAGGGGGCAATCAGCCCCAGCATTTT.

To note about this clone: Compared with germline, one end of the junction differs, possibly owing to a read error. V usage is TRBV2 and J usage is TRBJ2-7; perhaps TRBD1 as D (6 bases). This CDR3 comprises 16 residues. Germline V gene lookup returns CDR1 SNHLY and CDR2 FYNNEI. CDR3 coding DNA: TGTGCGAGCAGTCTAAACCCGGTACAGGGACCTGGAGAGCAGTACTTC. This encodes CASSLNPVQGPGEQYF.

This chain links TRBV20-1 with TRBJ2-5, with no clear D. V was pared by 3 bases and J by 8 bases, with 13 bases between. Germline V CDR1 and CDR2: DFQATT, SNEGSKA (reference sequence). The CDR3 extends over 12 amino acids. The CDR3 region has the DNA TGCAGTGCTAGGCTAGAACATGATACCCAGTACTTC. Protein: CSARLEHDTQYF.

The V gene is TRBV7-9, the J gene TRBJ2-7, with 13 bases that match TRBD2. V trimming: 4 bases; J trimming: 2 bases; junction bases outside the gene matches: 2. This CDR3 is built from 15 residues. CDR1 and CDR2 (germline): SEHNR, FQNEAQ (reference sequence). The CDR3 DNA reads as TGTGCCAGCAGCTGGGGGACTAGCGGGACCTACGAGCAGTACTTC. Translated, it gives CASSWGTSGTYEQYF.

This clone appeared a single time. The V and J genes are TRBV4-1 and TRBJ2-7, with 8 bases identical to TRBD2. Trimming took 0 bases from V and 3 from J; bases not matched to a gene: 4. The CDR3 has 15 residues. CDR1 and CDR2 from the germline V gene are MGHRA and YSYEKL. The CDR3 spells CASSQDRGTSYEQYF. The CDR3 DNA sequence: TGCGCCAGCAGCCAAGATCGGGGGACTAGCTACGAGCAGTACTTC.

The CDR3 region is CARLEPVCYGYTF. CDR3 coding DNA: TGTGCCAGATTGGAACCCGTCTGCTATGGCTACACCTTC. This chain links TRBV2 with TRBJ1-2; D gene unclear. Between the trimmed V and J ends, which lost 9 bases and 4 bases, there was a span of 15 bases. Germline loops: CDR1 SNHLY, CDR2 FYNNEI. The CDR3 contains 13 residues.

Ten or more counts support this clone. The chain is built from TRBV7-2 and TRBJ2-5; possibly TRBD2 for D (5 bases). CDR3 size: 14 residues. CDR1 SGHTA and CDR2 FQGNSA come from the germline V gene. V lost 10 bases, J lost 1 base, and 16 bases lay in between. The CDR3 region is CAIPLSSGQETQYF. The CDR3 coding sequence is TGTGCCATCCCCTTGTCCAGCGGCCAAGAGACCCAGTACTTC.

This clone was seen repeatedly, ten times or more. The chain is built from TRBV9 and TRBJ2-7; D unclear. V gave up 0 bases and J gave up 0 bases, with 7 bases separating them. This CDR3 is built from 14 residues. In germline, CDR1 is SGDLS, CDR2 YYNGEE. The CDR3 here is CASSVAYGSYEQYF. The CDR3 DNA is TGTGCCAGCAGCGTAGCGTACGGCTCCTACGAGCAGTACTTC.

This clone was seen ten or more times. Other DNA sequences within the sample encode an identical CDR3. The V and J genes are TRBV28 and TRBJ2-6; D remains unclear. CDR3 length: 16 amino acids. Trimming stripped 3 bases from V and 2 bases from J, with 11 bases between. In germline, CDR1 is MDHEN, CDR2 SYDVKM. The CDR3 DNA sequence: TGTGCCAGCAGTTTCTTGTGGGTCCCTGGGGCCAACGTCCTGACTTTC. Protein sequence: CASSFLWVPGANVLTF.

The chain recombines TRBV6-1 with TRBJ2-5; 11 bases map to TRBD2. The CDR3 is 15 residues long. Germline V gene lookup returns CDR1 MNHNS and CDR2 SASEGT. After removal of 7 bases from V and 5 bases from J, the junction contained 9 bases not matched to a gene. CDR3: CASNLIAGGQETQYF. The CDR3 region has the DNA TGTGCCAGCAATCTCATAGCGGGGGGGCAGGAGACCCAGTACTTC.

For this clone: A much larger clonotype is one base distant, so this may be a read error. The chain combines TRBV7-3 with TRBJ2-2, with unresolved D. The V end lost 0 bases, the J end lost 6 bases, and 14 bases lay between the germline ends. The CDR3 contains 16 residues. The germline V gene encodes CDR1 SGHTA and CDR2 FQGTGA. CDR3 region: CASSLTSHGLPGELFF. DNA of the CDR3: TGTGCCAGCAGCTTAACATCCCATGGCCTACCCGGGGAGCTGTTTTTT. The full variable domain, its missing parts supplied by reference TRBV7-3 and TRBJ2-2, is GAGVSQTPSNKVTEKGKYVELRCDPISGHTALYWYRQSLGQGPEFLIYFQGTGAADDSGLPNDRFFAVRPEGSVSTLKIQRTERGDSAVYLCASSLTSHGLPGELFFGEGSRLTVL.

The V call is TRBV28, the J call TRBJ1-3; the match to TRBD1 covers 8 bases. The J segment lost 3 bases and the V segment lost 6 bases, leaving 7 bases of the junction unmatched. Germline CDR1 and CDR2: MDHEN and SYDVKM. This CDR3 is 15 amino acids long. CDR3 protein: CASSSGDRHGNTIYF. CDR3 nucleotide sequence: TGTGCCAGCAGCTCCGGGGACAGGCATGGAAACACCATATATTTT.

As regards this clone: Sequence at one end of the junction differs from germline and may be a read error. The gene calls are TRBV11-2 and TRBJ2-1; TRBD2 is a possible D gene (5 bases). This CDR3 comprises 18 residues. CDR1 and CDR2 (germline): SGHAT, FQNNGV. The CDR3 bases are TGTGCCAGCAGCTTAGTTGGTGTCCTGGCTAGCTCCTACAATGATCAGTTCTTC. It codes for CASSLVGVLASSYNDQFF.

The sample holds many counts of this clone. The rearrangement uses TRBV9 and TRBJ1-1; TRBD1 matches 9 bases. The germline CDR1 and CDR2 sequences are SGDLS and YYNGEE. J gave up 0 bases and V 2 bases, and 5 bases lay outside the gene matches. The CDR3 is 16 residues long. The CDR3 spells CASSVRQGGLNTEAFF. The DNA for the CDR3 is TGTGCCAGCAGCGTCCGACAGGGGGGATTGAACACTGAAGCTTTCTTT.